Presented here are 31 T cell receptor beta chains from one specimen sequenced in a study of T cells expressing NK-cell markers (TCRdb year 2020). Libraries were built with 5' RACE. The run used an Illumina HiSeq 2000. After reprocessing by TCRdb, each CDR3 protein sequence is one entry, and no DNA is given. The sample table includes around 260,000 distinct CDR3 sequences. The top ten clonotypes cover around 4.3% of the sample. Sequencing was performed on blood T cells: a sorted CD56 or NKG2C T cell subset, CD4+ or CD8+ T cells, or bulk PBMC T cells (not recorded which). These receptors originate from a woman aged 18-70 years in good health.

This sequence joins TRBV28 and TRBJ2-7; TCRdb's D call, TRBD1, is unchecked because there is no DNA. Germline CDR1 MDHEN, CDR2 SYDVKM. This CDR3 comprises 13 residues. CDR3 amino acids: CASSNTGFYEQYF.

The J gene is TRBJ2-3, the V gene TRBV5-5; TCRdb outputs TRBD1, but without DNA this stays unchecked. Germline V gives CDR1 SGHKS, CDR2 YYEKEE (reference sequence). The CDR3 is 17 residues long. The CDR3 protein is CASSRGTAHPVADTQYF. Complete variable domain (other parts from reference TRBV5-5 and TRBJ2-3): DAGVTQSPTHLIKTRGQQVTLRCSPISGHKSVSWYQQVLGQGPQFIFQYYEKEERGRGNFPDRFSARQFPNYSSELNVNALLLGDSALYLCASSRGTAHPVADTQYFGPGTRLTVL.

The rearrangement uses TRBV4-3 and TRBJ1-2; TCRdb names TRBD1, which stays unverified in the absence of DNA. Germline-derived CDR1 and CDR2 are LGHNA and YSLEER. The CDR3 runs 15 residues. The CDR3 sequence is CASSQGSGTDYGYTF.

This rearrangement joins TRBV20-1 to TRBJ2-3; TCRdb designates TRBD1, a call that cannot be tested without DNA. Germline assignment: CDR1 DFQATT and CDR2 SNEGSKA (reference sequence). The CDR3 is 14 residues long. CDR3 protein: CSAKGTADTDTQYF.

The chain links TRBV12-3 or TRBV12-4 to TRBJ2-1. This CDR3 region has 14 residues. This CDR3 is CASRRRQVHNEQFF.

V usage is TRBV9 and J usage is TRBJ2-3; TCRdb returns TRBD1, unconfirmable since there is no DNA. The CDR3 extends over 14 amino acids. The V gene's germline CDR1 is SGDLS and CDR2 YYNGEE. The chain's CDR3 is CASSVLRDTDTQYF.

V is TRBV6-5 and J is TRBJ2-1; TCRdb picks TRBD1, but there is no DNA to check that call. The CDR3 is made up of 15 amino acids. Germline V CDR1 and CDR2: MNHEY, SVGAGI. CDR3 region: CASSYSGTGGLEQFF.

The chain couples TRBV27 to TRBJ2-7. Per the germline V gene, CDR1 is MNHEY and CDR2 is SMNVEV (reference sequence). The CDR3 contains 13 residues. CDR3 loop: CASSFLGSYEQYF.

The chain is built from TRBV20-1 and TRBJ2-7; TCRdb proposes TRBD2, but this gene call is untestable without DNA. CDR1 is DFQATT, CDR2 SNEGSKA, per germline (reference sequence). The CDR3 has 11 residues. CDR3 residues: CSAHIAREQYF.

The rearrangement links TRBV4-3 to TRBJ2-1; TCRdb lists TRBD2, though no DNA is available to test this call. Germline V gene sequence: CDR1 LGHNA, CDR2 YSLEER. The CDR3 sequence is 14 residues long. CDR3: CASSQFSGSHEQFF.

The chain combines TRBV20-1 with TRBJ1-4; TCRdb's D call of TRBD1 is untestable without DNA. The germline gives CDR1 DFQATT, CDR2 SNEGSKA (reference sequence). CDR3 size: 16 residues. The CDR3 here is CSATGDGVATNEKLFF.

The chain carries TRBV12-3 or TRBV12-4 and TRBJ1-1. The CDR3 totals 13 residues. The CDR3 region is CASSLDGQREAFF.

This chain links TRBV11-2 with TRBJ1-2; TCRdb's D call, TRBD1, is unchecked because there is no DNA. The CDR3 consists of 15 residues. The V gene's germline CDR1 is SGHAT and CDR2 FQNNGV. Here the CDR3 reads CASSLETRDNYGYTF.

The gene calls are TRBV20-1 and TRBJ1-3; TCRdb outputs TRBD1, but without DNA this stays unchecked. From germline, CDR1 is DFQATT and CDR2 SNEGSKA (reference sequence). The CDR3 runs to 16 residues. CDR3 sequence reads: CSATTPTGGPGNTIYF.

This chain uses TRBV20-1 with TRBJ1-2; there is no DNA to check the TCRdb D call of TRBD1. The CDR3 is 15 amino acids. Germline V CDR1 and CDR2: DFQATT, SNEGSKA (reference sequence). The CDR3 sequence is CSARDQRGQVYGYTF.

The gene calls are TRBV28 and TRBJ2-1; TCRdb's assignment of TRBD1 cannot be checked, as there is no DNA. Germline CDR1 MDHEN, CDR2 SYDVKM. The CDR3 is made up of 16 amino acids. CDR3 amino acids: CASSSGWSGSGGEQFF.

This chain links TRBV3-1 with TRBJ2-7; lacking DNA, the TRBD1 call made by TCRdb goes unchecked. CDR1 is LGHDT, CDR2 YNNKEL, per germline (reference sequence). The CDR3 is made up of 15 amino acids. CDR3 in amino acids: CASSQDRAARGEQYF.

V is TRBV11-2 and J is TRBJ2-2; with no DNA, the TCRdb D assignment of TRBD1 cannot be verified. The CDR3 has 13 amino acids. Germline values: CDR1 SGHAT, CDR2 FQNNGV. Here the CDR3 reads CASSPRGYGELFF.

The J gene is TRBJ1-1, the V gene TRBV7-3; without DNA, the TCRdb call of TRBD1 cannot be checked. CDR1 is SGHTA and CDR2 is FQGTGA in the germline V gene. The CDR3 extends over 14 amino acids. CDR3 region: CASSSGPPNTEAFF.

V gene TRBV19 combines with J gene TRBJ2-1; TCRdb proposes TRBD2, but this gene call is untestable without DNA. The CDR3 sequence is 14 residues long. Germline values: CDR1 LNHDA, CDR2 SQIVND (reference sequence). CDR3: CASSRRDYPNEQFF.

This sequence joins TRBV5-1 and TRBJ2-5. Per the germline V gene, CDR1 is SGHRS and CDR2 is YFSETQ. This CDR3 is 14 amino acids long. CDR3 protein: CASSLMGSRETQYF.

The chain uses TRBV2 and TRBJ2-7. CDR1 and CDR2 (germline): SNHLY, FYNNEI. This CDR3 is 12 amino acids long. CDR3 protein: CASRRTTYEQYF.

This CDR3 reads CASSLTRLAGVDTQYF. J is TRBJ2-3 and V is TRBV7-3; TCRdb designates TRBD2, a call that cannot be tested without DNA. The germline CDR1 and CDR2 sequences are SGHTA and FQGTGA. CDR3 length: 16 residues.

The V call is TRBV9, the J call TRBJ2-1; TCRdb indicates TRBD2, and absent DNA this call remains unverified. The CDR3 length is 18 residues. The germline gives CDR1 SGDLS, CDR2 YYNGEE. CDR3 residues: CASSVAGLAGSSYNEQFF.

This chain connects TRBV10-3 to TRBJ2-1. Per the germline V gene, CDR1 is ENHRY and CDR2 is SYGVKD. The CDR3 is made up of 11 amino acids. This chain's CDR3 is CAISASNEQFF.

V usage is TRBV7-2 and J usage is TRBJ2-2; the D call from TCRdb, TRBD1, cannot be confirmed without DNA. This CDR3 region has 15 residues. The germline V gene encodes CDR1 SGHTA and CDR2 FQGNSA. This CDR3 reads CASRAGTTNTGELFF.

V gene TRBV18 combines with J gene TRBJ2-5; TCRdb's assignment of TRBD2 cannot be checked, as there is no DNA. The CDR3 consists of 15 residues. Germline loops: CDR1 KGHSH, CDR2 LQKENI. The CDR3 sequence: CASSPPTSRGETQYF. Drawing the rest from reference TRBV18 and TRBJ2-5, the complete variable domain is NAGVMQNPRHLVRRRGQEARLRCSPMKGHSHVYWYRQLPEEGLKFMVYLQKENIIDESGMPKERFSAEFPKEGPSILRIQQVVRGDSAAYFCASSPPTSRGETQYFGPGTRLLVL.

This chain connects TRBV7-2 to TRBJ2-3; TCRdb picks TRBD2, but there is no DNA to check that call. Looked up from germline, CDR1 is SGHTA and CDR2 is FQGNSA. The CDR3 totals 15 residues. CDR3 sequence reads: CASSFSGRRPDTQYF.

V usage is TRBV27 and J usage is TRBJ2-5; the TCRdb call, TRBD2, lacks DNA for checking. From germline, CDR1 is MNHEY and CDR2 SMNVEV (reference sequence). The CDR3 runs 15 residues. CDR3 sequence: CASSLSGTRQETQYF.

The J gene is TRBJ2-3, the V gene TRBV12-3 or TRBV12-4; the TRBD2 assignment by TCRdb is unverifiable without DNA. There are 16 residues in the CDR3. The CDR3: CASSRLAGDGTDTQYF.

The chain combines TRBV12-3 or TRBV12-4 with TRBJ2-3; with no DNA, the TCRdb D assignment of TRBD2 cannot be verified. This CDR3 is built from 15 residues. The CDR3 here is CASSHSGSGGDTQYF.